This T cell receptor (beta chain) stems from a study of CD8 T cells in ankylosing spondylitis. Study-wide points: For ankylosing spondylitis blood, a TCR beta motif of 8 or 9 highly homologous variants appeared characteristic. Significantly higher representation of disease-linked clones was reported for matched ankylosing spondylitis synovial fluid.

This clonotype was counted many times. The antigen is not known. As the method for making TCR beta libraries, quantitative 5'-RACE with molecular barcodes was used. TCRdb independently ran MiXCR on the 5' RACE reads; one entry per CDR3 protein. The sample contains fewer than 550,000 distinct CDR3 sequences, roughly 5.3% of which appear only once. The receptor comes from a male donor with ankylosing spondylitis. The sequencing sample was made of blood, either unsorted or a sorted T cell fraction (not recorded which).

CDR3 amino acids: CASSSGSWANVLTF. The CDR3, as DNA: TGTGCCAGCAGTTCGGGGAGCTGGGCCAACGTCCTGACTTTC. V and J are TRBV27 and TRBJ2-6, with D possibly matching TRBD2 (5 bases). CDR1 and CDR2 (germline): MNHEY, SMNVEV (reference sequence). The CDR3 totals 14 residues. V was trimmed by 4 bases and J by 5 bases, leaving 9 bases between them.